This TCR beta chain was sequenced for a study of CD8 T cells in ankylosing spondylitis. Notes on the study in general: In the blood and synovial fluid of reactive arthritis, some motif variants had been previously reported. A TCR beta motif of eight highly homologous variants appeared characteristic of ankylosing spondylitis blood. Researchers reportedly found disease-linked clones significantly enriched in matched ankylosing spondylitis synovial fluid.

The ends lost 1 base at V and 0 bases at J; junction bases unmatched: 5. The CDR3 runs 16 residues. Germline CDR1 SGHRS, CDR2 YFSETQ. TCRdb itself ran the 5' RACE reads through MiXCR, one entry per CDR3 protein. The data show under 850,000 distinct CDR3 sequences, roughly 19% seen once. Turning to this clonotype: No antigen is known for it.

This TCR was sampled from a male donor with ankylosing spondylitis. The sample consisted of blood, either unsorted or a sorted T cell fraction (not recorded which). V gene TRBV5-1 combines with J gene TRBJ2-5, with 8 bases aligning to TRBD1. The CDR3 protein is CASSLQGATDQETQYF. CDR3 nucleotide sequence: TGCGCCAGCAGCTTGCAGGGGGCCACCGACCAAGAGACCCAGTACTTC. Using reference TRBV5-1 and TRBJ2-5 for the parts outside the CDR3, the full variable domain is KAGVTQTPRYLIKTRGQQVTLSCSPISGHRSVSWYQQTPGQGLQFLFEYFSETQRNKGNFPGRFSGRQFSNSRSEMNVSTLELGDSALYLCASSLQGATDQETQYFGPGTRLLVL.